Listed below are T cell receptor beta chains from one sample, sequenced in a study of spatial heterogeneity in lung cancer. TCRdb analysed the 5' RACE reads with MiXCR anew, one entry per CDR3 protein. The sample lists roughly 15,000 distinct CDR3 sequences; about 7% were seen once. The material was lung tumor tissue, obtained at surgery. All receptors derive from a male donor with early-stage non-small cell lung cancer. CDR3s include the opening cysteine and the closing phenylalanine or tryptophan. The D gene is left open where the match is weak. Clone size is not always given. Where it is, it says once, few, many or a class for expanded clones.

cdr3_length d_call j_call v_call clone_size cdr3_aa cdr3_nt
17 . TRBJ1-1 TRBV19 . CASSIDHARFGNTEAFF TGTGCCAGTAGTATAGATCACGCCAGGTTCGGGAACACTGAAGCTTTCTTT
14 . TRBJ2-5 TRBV4-3 few CASSQLLNQETQYF TGCGCCAGCAGCCAACTTCTCAACCAAGAGACCCAGTACTTC
14 . TRBJ1-1 TRBV6-6 . CASRVTGTNTEAFF TGTGCCAGCAGGGTTACAGGGACGAACACTGAAGCTTTCTTT
12 . TRBJ1-5 TRBV5-6 medium-sized CASSLVNQPQHF TGTGCCAGCAGCTTGGTTAATCAGCCCCAGCATTTT
17 . TRBJ2-4 TRBV12-3/TRBV12-4 few CASSFREPVRGKNIQYF TGTGCCAGTTCCTTCAGGGAGCCAGTGAGGGGCAAAAACATTCAGTACTTC
14 . TRBJ1-3 TRBV5-1 many CASSEGHLGNTIYF TGCGCCAGCAGCGAAGGACATCTTGGAAACACCATATATTTT
13 TRBD1 TRBJ2-2 TRBV19 many CASGQGATGELFF TGTGCCAGCGGACAGGGGGCAACCGGGGAGCTGTTTTTT
15 . TRBJ2-3 TRBV20-1 few CSARGYGDKADTQYF TGCAGTGCTAGAGGATACGGGGATAAGGCAGATACGCAGTATTTT
11 . TRBJ2-2 TRBV20-1 few CSARTFGELFF TGCAGTGCCCGGACTTTCGGGGAGCTGTTTTTT
14 . TRBJ2-3 TRBV7-2 . CASSLDGSTDTQYF TGTGCCAGCAGCTTAGATGGCAGCACAGATACGCAGTATTTT
16 TRBD1 TRBJ1-2 TRBV7-2 many CASSPAGTEVNYGYTF TGTGCCAGCAGCCCCGCCGGGACAGAGGTTAACTATGGCTACACCTTC
15 TRBD1 TRBJ2-1 TRBV27 many CASRPGQGPSNEQFF TGTGCCAGCAGGCCGGGACAGGGTCCCAGCAATGAGCAGTTCTTC
15 . TRBJ1-1 TRBV6-6 many CAISFAPDRNTEAFF TGTGCCATCTCATTTGCTCCGGACAGGAACACTGAAGCTTTCTTT
14 . TRBJ1-1 TRBV7-8 many CASSQGKMNTEAFF TGTGCCAGCAGCCAGGGGAAAATGAACACTGAAGCTTTCTTT
13 . TRBJ2-5 TRBV5-6 medium-sized CASSFGGIETQYF TGTGCCAGCAGCTTTGGAGGGATCGAGACCCAGTACTTC
14 . TRBJ2-2 TRBV7-2 few CASSPEAGTGELFF TGTGCCAGCAGCCCGGAGGCGGGCACCGGGGAGCTGTTTTTT
14 TRBD1 TRBJ1-6 TRBV7-9 . CASVQGASNSPLHF TGTGCCAGCGTGCAGGGGGCCAGTAATTCACCCCTCCACTTT
16 . TRBJ2-5 TRBV12-3/TRBV12-4 . CASSFLAPSGKETQYF TGTGCCAGCAGTTTCCTGGCCCCCTCGGGGAAAGAGACCCAGTACTTC
16 TRBD1 TRBJ1-1 TRBV27 few CASSLGGTGRNTEAFF TGTGCCAGCAGTTTAGGGGGGACAGGGAGGAACACTGAAGCTTTCTTT
13 TRBD1 TRBJ1-6 TRBV29-1 many CSVDGQGDSPLHF TGCAGCGTCGATGGACAGGGGGATTCACCCCTCCACTTT
14 . TRBJ2-3 TRBV5-4 . CASSLTGRGDTQYF TGTGCCAGCAGCTTGACGGGGCGCGGAGATACGCAGTATTTT
15 . TRBJ2-4 TRBV6-1 many CASSRDLGTKNIQYF TGTGCCAGCAGTAGAGATTTGGGAACCAAAAACATTCAGTACTTC
16 TRBD2 TRBJ2-4 TRBV11-2 . CASRDGGGRAKNIQYF TGTGCCAGCAGGGATGGGGGGGGAAGAGCCAAAAACATTCAGTACTTC
15 TRBD2 TRBJ2-1 TRBV20-1 few CSALRVAGILHEQFF TGCAGTGCTCTCCGTGTAGCGGGAATCCTTCATGAGCAGTTCTTC
10 . TRBJ2-1 TRBV20-1 many CSAGGAGQFF TGCAGTGCTGGGGGGGCGGGGCAGTTCTTC
15 . TRBJ2-5 TRBV20-1 medium-sized CSVGRDGYPQETQYF TGCAGTGTAGGGCGGGATGGGTACCCCCAAGAGACCCAGTACTTC
18 . TRBJ1-5 TRBV6-1 medium-sized CASSLGLTGPTGNQPQHF TGTGCCAGCAGCCTTGGTCTGACAGGCCCGACGGGCAATCAGCCCCAGCATTTT
13 TRBD1 TRBJ2-1 TRBV29-1 many CSVESQGAWEQFF TGCAGCGTTGAATCTCAGGGGGCTTGGGAGCAGTTCTTC
17 . TRBJ1-1 TRBV3-1 medium-sized CASSLQIVAGVNTEAFF TGTGCCAGCAGCCTCCAAATCGTGGCAGGTGTGAACACTGAAGCTTTCTTT
13 . TRBJ2-1 TRBV18 few CASSQDPYNEQFF TGTGCCAGCTCACAGGATCCCTACAATGAGCAGTTCTTC
14 . TRBJ1-6 TRBV6-2/TRBV6-3 . CASTAPGFNSPLHF TGTGCCAGCACCGCCCCCGGATTTAATTCACCCCTCCACTTT
16 . TRBJ2-4 TRBV5-1 . CARNLPGSLAKNIQYF TGCGCCAGGAATTTACCGGGAAGTCTAGCCAAAAACATTCAGTACTTC
17 TRBD2 TRBJ2-1 TRBV19 many CASSSPRTSGIYNEQFF TGTGCCAGTAGTAGCCCACGGACTAGCGGGATATACAATGAGCAGTTCTTC
15 TRBD1 TRBJ1-4 TRBV5-1 few CASSPRDRVNEKLFF TGCGCCAGCAGCCCCCGGGACAGGGTAAATGAAAAACTGTTTTTT
15 . TRBJ2-7 TRBV20-1 many CSGISHQGQDYEQYF TGCAGTGGTATATCTCATCAAGGGCAGGACTACGAGCAGTACTTC
12 . TRBJ2-3 TRBV2 many CASRAQGDTQYF TGTGCCAGCAGAGCACAGGGAGATACGCAGTATTTT
17 TRBD2 TRBJ2-1 TRBV9 few CASSAGTSGSSYNEQFF TGTGCCAGCAGCGCTGGGACTAGCGGGAGCTCCTACAATGAGCAGTTCTTC
17 . TRBJ1-1 TRBV7-8 . CASSRPVTRGWVTEAFF TGTGCCAGCAGCCGCCCTGTGACGAGGGGTTGGGTCACTGAAGCTTTCTTT
14 . TRBJ1-4 TRBV30 many CAWGLTGHNEKLFF TGTGCCTGGGGCCTTACAGGTCACAATGAAAAACTGTTTTTT
16 TRBD1 TRBJ2-5 TRBV14 many CASSQAGGAFQETQYF TGTGCCAGCAGCCAAGCAGGGGGCGCCTTTCAAGAGACCCAGTACTTC
17 TRBD2 TRBJ2-5 TRBV20-1 large CSAVYGAGEWGQETQYF TGCAGTGCTGTGTATGGAGCGGGAGAATGGGGTCAAGAGACCCAGTACTTC
18 TRBD1 TRBJ2-5 TRBV6-5 many CASSDRQGTRPLQETQYF TGTGCCAGCTCCGACCGACAGGGGACGCGACCCCTCCAAGAGACCCAGTACTTC
16 TRBD2 TRBJ2-2 TRBV7-2 . CASSSERGRNTGELFF TGTGCCAGCAGCTCCGAGCGGGGACGAAACACCGGGGAGCTGTTTTTT
16 TRBD1 TRBJ2-1 TRBV7-2 medium-sized CASSLRDRGSYNEQFF TGTGCCAGCAGCTTACGCGACAGGGGAAGCTACAATGAGCAGTTCTTC
16 TRBD1 TRBJ2-5 TRBV15 medium-sized CATSGWDRGLQETQYF TGTGCCACCAGCGGGTGGGACAGGGGACTCCAAGAGACCCAGTACTTC
13 . TRBJ2-7 TRBV5-6 medium-sized CASSSRRAYEQYF TGTGCCAGCAGCTCCCGACGGGCCTACGAGCAGTACTTC